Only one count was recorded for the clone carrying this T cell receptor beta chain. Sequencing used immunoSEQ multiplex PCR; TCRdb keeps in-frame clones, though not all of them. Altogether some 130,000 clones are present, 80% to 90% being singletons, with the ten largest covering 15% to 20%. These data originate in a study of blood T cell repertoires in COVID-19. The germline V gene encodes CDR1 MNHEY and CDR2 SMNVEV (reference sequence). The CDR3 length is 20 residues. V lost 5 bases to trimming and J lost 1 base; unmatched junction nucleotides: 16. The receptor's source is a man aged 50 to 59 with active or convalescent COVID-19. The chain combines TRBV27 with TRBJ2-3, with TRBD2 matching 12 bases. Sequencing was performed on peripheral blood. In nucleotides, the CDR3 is TGTGCCAGCAGTCCCGACAAACTAGCGGGGGGCTACACCCGCACAGATACGCAGTATTTT. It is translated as CASSPDKLAGGYTRTDTQYF.